This is a list of T cell receptor beta chains from one sample in a study of radiotherapy plus CTLA-4 blockade in lung cancer. Assay used: immunoSEQ multiplex PCR; TCRdb lists only in-frame clones, some missing. The sample shows more than 40,000 clones, 75% to 85% of them seen only once. The specimen was peripheral blood, collected from a patient treated with radiotherapy plus ipilimumab. The receptors come from a human donor with non-small cell lung cancer who had stable disease on radiotherapy plus ipilimumab. The CDR3 runs from the conserved cysteine through the conserved F or W. The D gene is left open where the match is weak. Some rows have no size entry. The others give once, few or many, or a class for an expanded clone.

J: TRBJ1-2; D: -; V: TRBV27; size: -; CDR3: CASSYHREKNYTF; DNA: TGTGCCAGCAGTTACCACCGGGAGAAGAACTACACCTTC
J: TRBJ1-2; D: TRBD1; V: TRBV4-1; size: -; CDR3: CASSQEGQGVRGYTF; DNA: TGCGCCAGCAGCCAAGAAGGACAGGGGGTTCGTGGCTACACCTTC
J: TRBJ1-1; D: TRBD1; V: TRBV7-9; size: -; CDR3: CASSTPDRGGDTEAFF; DNA: TGTGCCAGCAGCACCCCGGACAGGGGGGGGGACACTGAAGCTTTCTTT
J: TRBJ1-5; D: -; V: TRBV19; size: -; CDR3: CASSRDLRQPQHF; DNA: TGTGCCAGTAGCCGGGATCTAAGACAGCCCCAGCATTTT
J: TRBJ2-7; D: TRBD2; V: TRBV28; size: -; CDR3: CASRLAGPYEQYF; DNA: TGTGCCAGCAGACTAGCGGGACCCTACGAGCAGTACTTC
J: TRBJ2-1; D: TRBD2; V: TRBV19; size: -; CDR3: CASSIMSGSINEQFF; DNA: TGTGCCAGTAGTATAATGAGCGGGAGTATCAATGAGCAGTTCTTC
J: TRBJ2-1; D: TRBD2; V: TRBV7-9; size: -; CDR3: CASSSRTSGRARNDEQFF; DNA: TGTGCCAGCAGCTCGCGGACTAGCGGGAGGGCCAGAAACGATGAGCAGTTCTTC
J: TRBJ2-1; D: -; V: TRBV21-1; size: -; CDR3: CASTGTSGRTYNEQFF; DNA: TGTGCCAGCACAGGGACTAGCGGGAGGACCTACAATGAGCAGTTCTTC
J: TRBJ1-1; D: TRBD1; V: TRBV5-6; size: -; CDR3: CASSLKPGQLNTEAFF; DNA: TGTGCCAGCAGCCTTAAGCCGGGACAGTTGAACACTGAAGCTTTCTTT
J: TRBJ2-7; D: -; V: TRBV5-4; size: few; CDR3: CASSLPGTHEQYF; DNA: TGTGCCAGCAGCTTGCCAGGAACCCACGAGCAGTACTTC
J: TRBJ2-3; D: -; V: TRBV10-2; size: -; CDR3: CASSESGSTDTQYF; DNA: TGCGCCAGCAGTGAGTCCGGGAGCACAGATACGCAGTATTTT
J: TRBJ2-3; D: TRBD2; V: TRBV11-1; size: -; CDR3: CASSLGVAGEAEDTQYF; DNA: TGTGCCAGCAGCTTAGGGGTAGCGGGAGAAGCAGAAGATACGCAGTATTTT
J: TRBJ1-2; D: -; V: TRBV6-5; size: -; CDR3: CASRDTELPYGYTF; DNA: TGTGCCAGCAGGGACACCGAATTACCCTATGGCTACACCTTC
J: TRBJ2-1; D: -; V: TRBV6-5; size: -; CDR3: CASSYLLEQFF; DNA: TGTGCCAGCAGTTACCTCCTTGAGCAGTTCTTC
J: TRBJ2-1; D: TRBD2; V: TRBV11-2; size: -; CDR3: CASSFRIWEGDEQFF; DNA: TGTGCCAGCAGCTTCCGAATTTGGGAGGGCGATGAGCAGTTCTTC
J: TRBJ2-7; D: TRBD2; V: TRBV28; size: -; CDR3: CASSLAGEGSYEQYF; DNA: TGTGCCAGCAGTTTAGCCGGGGAGGGATCCTACGAGCAGTACTTC
J: TRBJ2-3; D: TRBD2; V: TRBV5-6; size: -; CDR3: CASSSMTSGRRTDTQYF; DNA: TGTGCCAGCAGCTCCATGACTAGCGGGAGGCGCACAGATACGCAGTATTTT
J: TRBJ2-5; D: TRBD1; V: TRBV18; size: -; CDR3: CASSPPSTGGETQYF; DNA: TGTGCCAGCTCACCACCCTCCACAGGGGGAGAGACCCAGTACTTC
J: TRBJ2-4; D: TRBD2; V: TRBV7-2; size: -; CDR3: CASSPTSGRAKNIQYF; DNA: TGTGCCAGCAGCCCTACTAGCGGTAGAGCCAAAAACATTCAGTACTTC
J: TRBJ1-2; D: -; V: TRBV5-4; size: -; CDR3: CASSLVGGANYGYTF; DNA: TGTGCCAGCAGCTTGGTCGGGGGGGCTAACTATGGCTACACCTTC
J: TRBJ2-6; D: -; V: TRBV27; size: -; CDR3: CASSSTESGANVLTF; DNA: TGTGCCAGCAGCTCGACAGAGTCTGGGGCCAACGTCCTGACTTTC
J: TRBJ2-2; D: TRBD2; V: TRBV5-6; size: -; CDR3: CASSWIRGLAGVGTGELFF; DNA: TGTGCCAGCAGCTGGATACGCGGACTAGCGGGAGTGGGCACCGGGGAGCTGTTTTTT
J: TRBJ1-2; D: TRBD1; V: TRBV2; size: -; CDR3: CASILGQGVDYGYTF; DNA: TGTGCCAGCATCCTGGGACAGGGTGTTGACTATGGCTACACCTTC
J: TRBJ1-4; D: TRBD1; V: TRBV5-5; size: -; CDR3: CASSPGTGDNEKLFF; DNA: TGTGCCAGCAGCCCGGGGACAGGCGACAATGAAAAACTGTTTTTT
J: TRBJ1-5; D: -; V: TRBV6-6; size: -; CDR3: CASSAWGVDYQPQHF; DNA: TGTGCCAGCAGCGCCTGGGGGGTAGATTATCAGCCCCAGCATTTT
J: TRBJ1-1; D: TRBD1; V: TRBV18; size: -; CDR3: CASSPSQGATEAFF; DNA: TGTGCCAGCTCACCATCCCAGGGGGCTACTGAAGCTTTCTTT
J: TRBJ2-3; D: -; V: TRBV2; size: -; CDR3: CASRGLPRTDTQYF; DNA: TGTGCCAGCAGGGGACTTCCGCGCACAGATACGCAGTATTTT
J: TRBJ2-7; D: -; V: TRBV4-1; size: -; CDR3: CASSQVPGSSYEQYF; DNA: TGCGCCAGCAGCCAAGTCCCCGGGAGCTCCTACGAGCAGTACTTC
J: TRBJ2-3; D: TRBD2; V: TRBV9; size: once; CDR3: CASSVEGGLAGGRTDTQYF; DNA: TGTGCCAGCAGCGTAGAGGGGGGACTAGCGGGAGGGAGAACAGATACGCAGTATTTT
J: TRBJ2-5; D: TRBD2; V: TRBV9; size: -; CDR3: CASSFEGLASETQYF; DNA: TGTGCCAGCAGCTTTGAAGGACTAGCTAGTGAGACCCAGTACTTC
J: TRBJ2-2; D: -; V: TRBV27; size: -; CDR3: CASAFRSGTHTGELFF; DNA: TGTGCCAGCGCTTTCCGTAGCGGAACTCACACCGGGGAGCTGTTTTTT
J: TRBJ2-1; D: -; V: TRBV11-3; size: -; CDR3: CASSLGRSDEQFF; DNA: TGTGCCAGCAGCTTAGGGAGATCAGATGAGCAGTTCTTC
J: TRBJ2-3; D: TRBD1; V: TRBV2; size: -; CDR3: CASNRQGRTDTQYF; DNA: TGTGCCAGTAACCGACAGGGGCGCACAGATACGCAGTATTTT
J: TRBJ2-1; D: -; V: TRBV7-9; size: -; CDR3: CASTPGAAYNEQFF; DNA: TGTGCCAGCACCCCCGGTGCCGCCTACAATGAGCAGTTCTTC
J: TRBJ1-2; D: -; V: TRBV29-1; size: -; CDR3: CSVEETDGNGYTF; DNA: TGCAGCGTTGAGGAGACAGATGGAAACGGCTACACCTTC
J: TRBJ2-6; D: -; V: TRBV7-9; size: -; CDR3: CASSLASGSGANVLTF; DNA: TGTGCCAGCAGCTTAGCTAGCGGCTCTGGGGCCAACGTCCTGACTTTC
J: TRBJ1-3; D: TRBD1; V: TRBV7-9; size: once; CDR3: CASSDRVQYGNTIYF; DNA: TGTGCCAGCAGCGACAGGGTTCAGTATGGAAACACCATATACTTT
J: TRBJ1-2; D: -; V: TRBV5-1; size: -; CDR3: CASSLGGHGGYTF; DNA: TGCGCCAGCAGCCTCGGAGGGCATGGGGGCTACACCTTC
J: TRBJ2-1; D: -; V: TRBV9; size: -; CDR3: CASSVGSGTTHEQFF; DNA: TGTGCCAGCAGCGTAGGATCCGGGACAACGCATGAGCAGTTCTTC
J: TRBJ1-1; D: -; V: TRBV4-1; size: -; CDR3: CASSQASGPTEAFF; DNA: TGCGCCAGCAGCCAAGCTTCAGGGCCCACTGAAGCTTTCTTT
J: TRBJ1-4; D: -; V: TRBV5-4; size: -; CDR3: CASRSWGSNEKLFF; DNA: TGTGCCAGCCGATCTTGGGGCAGTAATGAAAAACTGTTTTTT
J: TRBJ2-4; D: -; V: TRBV5-6; size: -; CDR3: CASSFFSFRGSKNIQYF; DNA: TGTGCCAGCAGCTTTTTTTCTTTTCGGGGATCCAAAAACATTCAGTACTTC
J: TRBJ1-1; D: -; V: TRBV28; size: few; CDR3: CASSYTGRAFF; DNA: TGTGCCAGCAGCTATACAGGGCGAGCTTTCTTT
J: TRBJ2-5; D: -; V: TRBV7-7; size: -; CDR3: CASSPLASLETQYF; DNA: TGTGCTAGCAGCCCTCTGGCATCCCTAGAGACCCAGTACTTC
J: TRBJ1-1; D: -; V: TRBV28; size: -; CDR3: CASSLPGAYTEAFF; DNA: TGTGCCAGCAGTTTACCAGGGGCCTACACTGAAGCTTTCTTT
J: TRBJ2-1; D: -; V: TRBV4-3; size: once; CDR3: CASSPGQGRAGGPYNEQFF; DNA: TGCGCCAGCAGCCCAGGACAGGGTAGGGCGGGAGGGCCCTACAATGAGCAGTTCTTC
J: TRBJ2-7; D: TRBD2; V: TRBV4-1; size: -; CDR3: CASSLGTSGSASSYEQYF; DNA: TGCGCCAGCAGCCTTGGGACTAGCGGGAGCGCTAGCTCCTACGAGCAGTACTTC
J: TRBJ2-4; D: TRBD2; V: TRBV11-3; size: -; CDR3: CASSIGTSGPGDIQYF; DNA: TGTGCCAGCAGCATAGGGACTAGCGGGCCCGGGGACATTCAGTACTTC
J: TRBJ2-1; D: TRBD1; V: TRBV7-2; size: -; CDR3: CASSVPGGSYNEQFF; DNA: TGTGCCAGCAGCGTACCAGGGGGTTCCTACAATGAGCAGTTCTTC
J: TRBJ2-1; D: -; V: TRBV5-1; size: -; CDR3: CASSLWGQTNEQFF; DNA: TGCGCCAGCAGCTTGTGGGGACAAACCAATGAGCAGTTCTTC
J: TRBJ2-5; D: TRBD1; V: TRBV19; size: -; CDR3: CASMGTGHRETQYF; DNA: TGTGCCAGTATGGGGACAGGGCATAGGGAGACCCAGTACTTC
J: TRBJ2-7; D: TRBD2; V: TRBV2; size: few; CDR3: CASTPRAGGFYEQYF; DNA: TGTGCCAGCACCCCGAGGGCGGGAGGATTCTACGAGCAGTACTTC
J: TRBJ1-3; D: -; V: TRBV18; size: -; CDR3: CAGSPMGPSSGNTIYF; DNA: TGTGCCGGCTCACCAATGGGGCCTAGCTCTGGAAACACCATATATTTT
J: TRBJ2-7; D: -; V: TRBV9; size: -; CDR3: CASSVGDNSYEQYF; DNA: TGTGCCAGCAGCGTAGGGGACAACTCCTACGAGCAGTACTTC
J: TRBJ2-6; D: -; V: TRBV4-3; size: -; CDR3: CASSQDQRSGANVLTF; DNA: TGCGCCAGCAGCCAAGATCAGCGCTCTGGGGCCAACGTCCTGACTTTC
J: TRBJ2-4; D: TRBD2; V: TRBV6-1; size: -; CDR3: CASSGHGAGGPLNIQYF; DNA: TGTGCCAGCAGTGGACATGGGGCGGGAGGGCCTCTGAACATTCAGTACTTC
J: TRBJ1-1; D: -; V: TRBV6-6; size: -; CDR3: CASSYSGGTEAFF; DNA: TGTGCCAGCAGTTACTCGGGCGGGACTGAAGCTTTCTTT
J: TRBJ1-1; D: -; V: TRBV7-2; size: once; CDR3: CASSLGRTEAFF; DNA: TGTGCCAGCAGCCTGGGGCGGACTGAAGCTTTCTTT
J: TRBJ2-7; D: TRBD1; V: TRBV5-4; size: -; CDR3: CASSSAGGAYEQYF; DNA: TGTGCCAGCAGCTCGGCAGGGGGCGCCTACGAGCAGTACTTC
J: TRBJ2-2; D: -; V: TRBV2; size: -; CDR3: CASIALRGVTGELFF; DNA: TGTGCCAGCATCGCCCTCCGCGGGGTTACCGGGGAGCTGTTTTTT